This T cell receptor beta chain derives from a study of blood T cell repertoires in COVID-19. Only in-frame clones appear in the TCRdb table, and some are missing; sequencing was by immunoSEQ multiplex PCR. In the table there are about 230,000 clones, approximately 87% of which are singletons. Germline CDR1 is LNHDA and CDR2 is SQIVND (reference sequence). V dropped 4 bases and J dropped 2; count of bases not matched to a gene: 9. The CDR3 covers 18 residues. The source is a woman aged 70-85 years with active or convalescent COVID-19. The sample taken for sequencing was peripheral blood. This chain links TRBV19 with TRBJ2-1, with 12 bases that match TRBD2. CDR3 sequence (DNA): TGTGCCAGTAGTACTCCGGGACTAGCGGGTCTCGCCTACAATGAGCAGTTCTTC. This sequence encodes CASSTPGLAGLAYNEQFF.